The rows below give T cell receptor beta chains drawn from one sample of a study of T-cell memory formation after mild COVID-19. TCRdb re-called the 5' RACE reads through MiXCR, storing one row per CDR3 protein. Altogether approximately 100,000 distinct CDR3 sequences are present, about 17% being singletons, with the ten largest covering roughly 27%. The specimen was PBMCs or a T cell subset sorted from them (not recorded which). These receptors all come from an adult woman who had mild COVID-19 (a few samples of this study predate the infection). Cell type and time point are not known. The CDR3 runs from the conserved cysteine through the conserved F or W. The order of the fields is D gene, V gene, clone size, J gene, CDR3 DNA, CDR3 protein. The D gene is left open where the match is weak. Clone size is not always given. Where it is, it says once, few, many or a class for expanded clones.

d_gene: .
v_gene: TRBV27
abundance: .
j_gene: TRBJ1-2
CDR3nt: TGTGCCAGCAGTATCTCAGGGCCCACAGCGTTTAACTATGGCTACACCTTC
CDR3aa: CASSISGPTAFNYGYTF

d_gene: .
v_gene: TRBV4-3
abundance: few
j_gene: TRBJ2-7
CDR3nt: TGCGCCAGCAGCCAAGGGGTCACCTACGAGCAGTACTTC
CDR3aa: CASSQGVTYEQYF

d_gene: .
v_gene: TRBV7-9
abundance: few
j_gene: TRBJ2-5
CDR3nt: TGTGCCAGCAGCCTCCAAGTCCCGGGACTGTTAAAGACCCAGTACTTC
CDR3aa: CASSLQVPGLLKTQYF

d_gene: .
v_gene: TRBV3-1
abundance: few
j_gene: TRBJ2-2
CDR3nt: TGTGCCAGCAGCCAAGACGTAACGCCCGGGGAGCTGTTTTTT
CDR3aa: CASSQDVTPGELFF

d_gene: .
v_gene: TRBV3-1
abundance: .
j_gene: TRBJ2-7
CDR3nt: TGTGCCAGCAGCCCGGGGGGCGATCAGTACGAGCAGTACTTC
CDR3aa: CASSPGGDQYEQYF

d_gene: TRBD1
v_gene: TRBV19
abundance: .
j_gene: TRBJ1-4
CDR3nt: TGTGCCAGTAGTATAGGGATTGGGACAGGGTACAAGGTTGATGAAAAACTGTTTTTT
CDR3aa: CASSIGIGTGYKVDEKLFF

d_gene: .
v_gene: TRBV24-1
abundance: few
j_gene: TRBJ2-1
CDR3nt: TGTGCCACCAGTGACCTGGACCTTGGGAAGCAGTTCTTC
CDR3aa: CATSDLDLGKQFF

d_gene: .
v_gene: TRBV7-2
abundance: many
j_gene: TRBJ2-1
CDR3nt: TGTGCCAGCAGCTTTAACGGACTTAACAATGAGCAGTTCTTC
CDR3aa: CASSFNGLNNEQFF

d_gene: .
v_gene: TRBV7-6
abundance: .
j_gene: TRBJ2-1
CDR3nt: TGTGCCAGCAGCCGCCAATATCAGGGGGGCTTTAATGAGCAGTTCTTC
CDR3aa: CASSRQYQGGFNEQFF

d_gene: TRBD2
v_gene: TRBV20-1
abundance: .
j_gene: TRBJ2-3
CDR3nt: TGCAGTGGTTACTCGCGGGAGGGCCTTGGAGATACGCAGTATTTT
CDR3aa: CSGYSREGLGDTQYF

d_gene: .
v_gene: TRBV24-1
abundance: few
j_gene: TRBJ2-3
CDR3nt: TGTGCCACCAGTGACCTGGACTCAACAGATACGCAGTATTTT
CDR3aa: CATSDLDSTDTQYF

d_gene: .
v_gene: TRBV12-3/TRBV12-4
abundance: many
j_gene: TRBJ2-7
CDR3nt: TGTGCCAGCAGTTTAAACTACGAGCAGTACTTC
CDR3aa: CASSLNYEQYF

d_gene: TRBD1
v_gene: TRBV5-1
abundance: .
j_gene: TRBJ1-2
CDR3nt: TGCGCCAGCAGCCAAACAGGGGTTTTTGGCTACACCTTC
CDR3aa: CASSQTGVFGYTF

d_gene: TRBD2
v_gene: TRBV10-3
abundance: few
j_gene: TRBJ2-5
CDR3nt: TGTGCCATCAGTGATGCTAGCGGGAGTTCGTCGGAGACCCAGTACTTC
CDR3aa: CAISDASGSSSETQYF

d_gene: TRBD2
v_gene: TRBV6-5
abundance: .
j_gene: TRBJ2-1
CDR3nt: TGTGCCAGCAGTTTCGTACCAGCGGGAGGGCCCTACAATGAGCAGTTCTTC
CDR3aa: CASSFVPAGGPYNEQFF

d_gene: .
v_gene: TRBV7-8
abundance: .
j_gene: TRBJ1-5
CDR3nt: TGTGCCAGCAGCTTAAATGAAGGATTGCAGCCCCAGCATTTT
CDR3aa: CASSLNEGLQPQHF

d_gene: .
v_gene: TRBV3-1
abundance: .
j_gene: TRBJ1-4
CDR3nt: TGTGCCAGCAGCCCCCCCCGGAGAGGGAAGGAAAAACTGTTTTTT
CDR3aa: CASSPPRRGKEKLFF

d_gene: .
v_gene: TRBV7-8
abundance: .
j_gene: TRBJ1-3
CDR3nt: TGTGCCAGCAGCTTAGTAGGGATTGGAAACACCATATATTTT
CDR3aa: CASSLVGIGNTIYF

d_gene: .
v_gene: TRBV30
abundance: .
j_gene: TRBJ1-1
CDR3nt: TGTGCCTGGACCCCAGATCCGGGTACTGAAGCTTTCTTT
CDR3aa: CAWTPDPGTEAFF

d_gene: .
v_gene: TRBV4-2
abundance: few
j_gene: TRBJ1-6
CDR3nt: TGTGCCAGCAGCCCCGGGGGGGCGCAGGCACCCCTCCACTTT
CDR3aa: CASSPGGAQAPLHF

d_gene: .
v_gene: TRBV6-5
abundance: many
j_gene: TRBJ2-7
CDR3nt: TGTGCCAGCAGTTACTCGGGCATCCATACGCCCAACGAGCAGTACTTC
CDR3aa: CASSYSGIHTPNEQYF

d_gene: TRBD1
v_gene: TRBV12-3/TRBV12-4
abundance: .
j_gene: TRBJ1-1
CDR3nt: TGTGCCAGCAGTTTTTTGCCGGGACAGGACGCTTTCTTT
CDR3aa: CASSFLPGQDAFF

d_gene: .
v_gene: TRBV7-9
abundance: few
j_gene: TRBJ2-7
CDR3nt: TGTGCCAGCAGCTTTTCGACGGACTACGAGCAGTACTTC
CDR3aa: CASSFSTDYEQYF

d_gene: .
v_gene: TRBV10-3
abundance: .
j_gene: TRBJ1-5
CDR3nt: TGTGCCATCAGTGAGGCGGGCAATCAGCCCCAGCATTTT
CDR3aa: CAISEAGNQPQHF

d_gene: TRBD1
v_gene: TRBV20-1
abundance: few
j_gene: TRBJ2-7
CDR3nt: TGCAGTGGGCCGGGACAGACTATCCACGAGCAGTACTTC
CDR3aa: CSGPGQTIHEQYF

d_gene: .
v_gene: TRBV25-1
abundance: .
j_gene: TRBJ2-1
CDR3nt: TGTGCCAGCGGCGAACTCTACAATGAGCAGTTCTTC
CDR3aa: CASGELYNEQFF

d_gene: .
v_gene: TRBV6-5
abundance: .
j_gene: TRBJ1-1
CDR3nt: TGTGCCAGCCTTGGAGGGGCTGAAGCTTTCTTT
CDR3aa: CASLGGAEAFF

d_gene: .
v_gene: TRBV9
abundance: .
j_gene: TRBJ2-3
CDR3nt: TGTGCCAGCAGCGTAGATGGTAGCGTAGATACGCAGTATTTT
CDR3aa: CASSVDGSVDTQYF

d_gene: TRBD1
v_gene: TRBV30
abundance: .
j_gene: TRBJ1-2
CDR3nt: TGTGCCTGGATGATGGTCCAGGGGGCGGAGGGCTACACCTTC
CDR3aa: CAWMMVQGAEGYTF

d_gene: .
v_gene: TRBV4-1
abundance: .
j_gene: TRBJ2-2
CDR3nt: TGCGCCAGCAGCCAAGATGCAGGGGTCGACACCGGGGAGCTGTTTTTT
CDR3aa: CASSQDAGVDTGELFF

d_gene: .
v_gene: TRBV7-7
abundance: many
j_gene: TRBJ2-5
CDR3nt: TGTGCTAGCAGCTTCAGTGCGACTAGAGGAGAGACCCAGTACTTC
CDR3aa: CASSFSATRGETQYF

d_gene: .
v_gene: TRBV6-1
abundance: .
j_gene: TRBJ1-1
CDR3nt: TGTGCCAGCCCACCAGGGATTGGCACTGAAGCTTTCTTT
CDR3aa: CASPPGIGTEAFF

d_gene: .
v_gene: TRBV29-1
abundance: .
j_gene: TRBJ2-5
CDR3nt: TGCAGCGTGGGAGGAGAGACCCAGTACTTC
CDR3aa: CSVGGETQYF

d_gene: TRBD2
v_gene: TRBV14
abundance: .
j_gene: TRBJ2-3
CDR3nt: TGTGCCAGCAGCCAAGACCTTCTGACTAGCATCCCAGATACGCAGTATTTT
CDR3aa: CASSQDLLTSIPDTQYF

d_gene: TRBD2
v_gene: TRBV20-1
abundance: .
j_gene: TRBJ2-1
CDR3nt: TGCAGTGCTAGAGTACGGGGGACTAGCGGCTTCACCTCCTACAATGAGCAGTTCTTC
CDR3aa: CSARVRGTSGFTSYNEQFF